A single sample gave rise to the 20 T cell receptor beta chains below, sequenced in a study of T cells in Graves' hyperthyroidism and ophthalmopathy (dated by TCRdb to about 2019). Receptors were amplified or captured by multiplex PCR. Data came from an Illumina HiSeq 2000. TCR beta CDR3 regions were amplified from RNA transcripts. For the first round of RT-PCR on the TCR CDR3, the HTBI primer set was used together with the Qiagen OneStep RT-PCR kit. Using fastp trimming at Q25 and MiXCR clonotype assembly, TCRdb reanalyzed the public sequencing data and kept in-frame beta chains. Each entry is one CDR3 protein sequence, shown with its most common DNA and genes. This sample has approximately 400,000 distinct CDR3 sequences in its table, and approximately 15% of those were observed once. The ten most abundant clones make up around a quarter of the sample. The material sequenced was blood. The receptors stem from a woman younger than 35 with Graves' hyperthyroidism that later progressed to Graves' ophthalmopathy.

The table lists this clonotype with many counts. The J gene is TRBJ2-7, the V gene TRBV27; TRBD2 agrees at 15 bases. V lost 5 bases, J lost 0 bases, and 8 bases stayed unmatched. There are 18 residues in the CDR3. The germline V gene encodes CDR1 MNHEY and CDR2 SMNVEV (reference sequence). CDR3 region: CASSLTGTSGRYSYEQYF. CDR3 nucleotide sequence: TGTGCCAGCAGTCTGACCGGGACTAGCGGGAGGTACTCCTACGAGCAGTACTTC.

This clonotype was found many times. The chain combines TRBV12-3 or TRBV12-4 with TRBJ2-7; D is tentatively TRBD1 or TRBD2 (5 bases each). This CDR3 has 14 residues. Between the trimmed V and J ends, which lost 5 bases and 2 bases, there was a span of 13 bases. CDR3 DNA sequence: TGTGCCAGCAGTCCCGGGACCGAGGCCTACGAGCAGTACTTC. Residues: CASSPGTEAYEQYF.

This clonotype has at least ten counts. This rearrangement joins TRBV5-8 to TRBJ1-1; D uncertain. The CDR3 consists of 16 residues. Germline CDR1 and CDR2: SGHTS and YDEGEE. V gave up 0 bases and J gave up 7 bases, with 19 bases separating them. CDR3 bases: TGTGCCAGCAGCTTGGCGGTCCCCTGGGGATGGAGTGAAGCTTTCTTT. This gives the protein CASSLAVPWGWSEAFF. The full variable domain, completed using reference TRBV5-8 and TRBJ1-1, is EAGVTQSPTHLIKTRGQQATLRCSPISGHTSVYWYQQALGLGLQFLLWYDEGEERNRGNFPPRFSGRQFPNYSSELNVNALELEDSALYLCASSLAVPWGWSEAFFGQGTRLTVV.

Comment on this clonotype: A junction end diverges from the germline sequence, so it may reflect a read error. This chain joins TRBV12-3 or TRBV12-4 and TRBJ2-5, with D maybe TRBD2 (5 bases). CDR3 length: 12 amino acids. CDR3 protein: CASSPSRETQHF. The CDR3 DNA reads TGTGCCAGCAGTCCATCAAGGGAGACCCAGCACTTC.

V gene TRBV5-4 combines with J gene TRBJ1-1, with TRBD1 identical over 8 bases. Germline CDR1 SGHNT, CDR2 YYREEE (reference sequence). V was clipped by 4 bases and J by 2 bases; unmatched bases: 10. The CDR3 is made up of 16 amino acids. The CDR3 DNA sequence: TGTGCCAGCAGCGCCGGGACAGGTGTTGGCAACACTGAAGCTTTCTTT. Protein: CASSAGTGVGNTEAFF.

This clonotype came up many times. This chain links TRBV9 with TRBJ1-2, with unresolved D. CDR1 is SGDLS, CDR2 YYNGEE, per germline. Trimming left V 3 bases short and J 7 bases short, with 19 bases between. This CDR3 is built from 15 residues. CDR3 loop: CASSGRDQKSPGYTF. CDR3 nucleotide sequence: TGTGCCAGCAGCGGACGGGATCAAAAATCCCCTGGCTACACCTTC.

This clonotype has only a few counts. V usage is TRBV5-4 and J usage is TRBJ2-3, with 7 nucleotides matching TRBD1. Germline assignment: CDR1 SGHNT and CDR2 YYREEE (reference sequence). V was pared by 1 base and J by 3 bases, with 5 bases of the junction left unmatched. This CDR3 contains 15 residues. CDR3: CASSLYKGATDTQYF. The DNA of the CDR3 is TGTGCCAGCAGCTTGTACAAGGGGGCAACAGATACGCAGTATTTT.

The rearrangement links TRBV3-1 to TRBJ2-6, with D unclear. CDR3 length equals 15 residues. V was shortened by 2 bases and J by 0 bases, with 5 bases between the two germline ends. Germline-derived CDR1 and CDR2 are LGHDT and YNNKEL (reference sequence). As DNA, the CDR3 is TGTGCCAGCAGCCAATTGAGCTCTGGGGCCAACGTCCTGACTTTC. This translates into CASSQLSSGANVLTF. The full variable domain, rest sourced from reference TRBV3-1 and TRBJ2-6, is DTAVSQTPKYLVTQMGNDKSIKCEQNLGHDTMYWYKQDSKKFLKIMFSYNNKELIINETVPNRFSPKSPDKAHLNLHINSLELGDSAVYFCASSQLSSGANVLTFGAGSRLTVL.

Comments on this clonotype: Given a much more abundant clone one base away, this may be a read error. The CDR3 does not end in the conserved phenylalanine or tryptophan, so this is likely a read error. The rearrangement uses TRBV20-1 and TRBJ2-7; 9 bases map to TRBD1. V dropped 5 bases and J dropped 4; count of bases not matched to a gene: 9. Germline CDR1 is DFQATT and CDR2 is SNEGSKA (reference sequence). This CDR3 has 14 residues. Written as DNA, the CDR3 is TGCAGTGCTCCCCTGGGCGGGACAGGGTACGAGCAGTACCTC. This encodes CSAPLGGTGYEQYL.

The chain has TRBV28 and TRBJ2-3; D remains unclear. CDR3 length: 16 amino acids. CDR1 and CDR2 from the germline V gene are MDHEN and SYDVKM. V lost 5 bases, J lost 2 bases, and 17 bases lay in between. The CDR3 bases are TGTGCCAGCAGTGATTTGCACGGGCGGACCACAGATACGCAGTATTTT. Translation gives CASSDLHGRTTDTQYF.

The CDR3 sequence is CASSSTGSLDTEAFF. CDR3 bases: TGTGCCAGCAGCTCGACAGGATCCCTGGATACTGAAGCTTTCTTT. The chain couples TRBV6-1 to TRBJ1-1; D is possibly TRBD1 (6 bases). This CDR3 contains 15 residues. CDR1 is MNHNS and CDR2 is SASEGT in the germline V gene. Trimming stripped 6 bases from V and 5 bases from J, with 19 bases between.

This rearrangement joins TRBV27 to TRBJ2-1, with 7 bases aligning to TRBD2. CDR1 MNHEY and CDR2 SMNVEV come from the germline V gene (reference sequence). The CDR3 is 15 residues long. With V trimmed by 2 bases and J by 2 bases, 3 bases remained unmatched. CDR3 protein: CASSLTTSPYNEQFF. For the CDR3, the DNA is TGTGCCAGCAGTTTAACGACTAGCCCCTACAATGAGCAGTTCTTC.

Note on this clonotype: A much bigger clone sits one base away, suggesting this may be a read error. The rearrangement joins TRBV7-9 to TRBJ2-1, with 7 positions matching TRBD1. The germline V gene encodes CDR1 SEHNR and CDR2 FQNEAQ (reference sequence). This CDR3 has 14 amino acids. The CDR3 bases are TGTGTCGCCCGAGGGGACAGCTCCTACAATGAGCAGTTCTTC. Protein sequence: CVARGDSSYNEQFF.

This clonotype was seen at least ten times. The V and J genes are TRBV28 and TRBJ2-6; D is uncertain. V was trimmed by 5 bases and J by 0 bases, leaving 8 bases between them. Germline assignment: CDR1 MDHEN and CDR2 SYDVKM. The CDR3 is 15 amino acids. The CDR3, as DNA: TGTGCCAGCAGTCCGCCCGACTCTGGGGCCAACGTCCTGACTTTC. Encoded protein: CASSPPDSGANVLTF.

The sample holds many counts of this clonotype. This chain connects TRBV7-8 to TRBJ2-1; D unresolved. CDR1 is SGHVS, CDR2 FQNEAQ, per germline. This CDR3 contains 14 residues. Trimming removed 2 bases from V and 6 bases from J, with 11 bases in between. CDR3 amino acids: CASSLNLRSNEQFF. For the CDR3, the DNA is TGTGCCAGCAGCTTAAATTTGCGTAGCAATGAGCAGTTCTTC. Filled out from reference TRBV7-8 and TRBJ2-1, the complete variable domain reads GAGVSQSPRYKVAKRGQDVALRCDPISGHVSLFWYQQALGQGPEFLTYFQNEAQLDKSGLPSDRFFAERPEGSVSTLKIQRTQQEDSAVYLCASSLNLRSNEQFFGPGTRLTVL.

At least ten counts were recorded for this clonotype. The genes are TRBV2 and TRBJ2-3; unclear D gene. Germline CDR1 reads SNHLY; CDR2 reads FYNNEI. Trimming left V 6 bases short and J 0 bases short, with 10 bases between. The CDR3 sequence is 14 residues long. The CDR3 region is CASRRTASTDTQYF. CDR3 sequence (DNA): TGTGCCAGCAGGAGGACGGCTAGCACAGATACGCAGTATTTT.

This clonotype has just a few counts. The genes are TRBV11-2 and TRBJ2-2; 7 bases line up with TRBD1. CDR3 length: 16 residues. Looked up from germline, CDR1 is SGHAT and CDR2 is FQNNGV. The trim removed 1 base at V and 5 bases at J, leaving 7 bases unmatched. DNA of the CDR3: TGTGCCAGCAGCTTAGCCCGACAGGGCTGGACCGGGGAGCTGTTTTTT. Protein sequence: CASSLARQGWTGELFF.

This clonotype was counted ten times or more. The chain has TRBV9 and TRBJ1-4; D not certain. Trimming pared 3 bases from V and 3 bases from J, leaving 12 bases between. Germline values: CDR1 SGDLS, CDR2 YYNGEE. This CDR3 contains 15 residues. In DNA, the CDR3 is TGTGCCAGCAGCGCCGCCGGGTACGCTAATGAAAAACTGTTTTTT. Amino acids: CASSAAGYANEKLFF.

This clonotype was seen many times. The chain links TRBV4-1 to TRBJ2-7; D is unclear. The CDR3 contains 13 residues. Trimming took 1 base from V and 3 from J, leaving 7 bases between them. Germline-derived CDR1 and CDR2 are MGHRA and YSYEKL. Written as DNA, the CDR3 is TGCGCCAGCAGCCAAGCTCTGGGCTACGAGCAGTACTTC. Protein product: CASSQALGYEQYF.

This clonotype was detected many times. This chain's CDR3 is CSANLGLAGYWSTNNEQFF. The CDR3 region has the DNA TGCAGTGCTAACCTGGGACTAGCGGGATACTGGAGTACAAACAATGAGCAGTTCTTC. J is TRBJ2-1 and V is TRBV20-1, with 13 positions matching TRBD2. Germline V gives CDR1 DFQATT, CDR2 SNEGSKA (reference sequence). V lost 4 bases and J lost 5; bases outside the gene matches: 17. This CDR3 is built from 19 residues.